This entry lists 23 T cell receptor beta chains sequenced from one sample in a study of blood T cell repertoires in COVID-19. TCRdb's table, derived via immunoSEQ multiplex PCR, lists solely in-frame clones and lacks some. The profile shows about 160,000 clones, just under 95% of them singletons. The specimen sequenced was peripheral blood. The receptors derive from a woman aged 50 to 60 with acute or convalescent COVID-19.

The rearrangement joins TRBV12-3 or TRBV12-4 to TRBJ1-4; TRBD1 aligns across 7 bases. V trimming: 2 bases; J trimming: 8 bases; junction bases outside the gene matches: 2. The CDR3 length is 13 residues. The DNA of the CDR3 is TGTGCCAGCAGTTTAAGGGACAGAGAAAAACTGTTTTTT. Translated, it gives CASSLRDREKLFF.

The chain links TRBV30 to TRBJ2-7; 7 nucleotides agree with TRBD1. V lost 2 bases to trimming and J lost 5 bases; unmatched junction nucleotides: 15. CDR1 is GTSNPN and CDR2 is SVGIG in the germline V gene (reference sequence). The CDR3 sequence is 16 residues long. CDR3 DNA: TGTGCCTGGAGTACTGACCCTACAGGGGCTTTCGACGAGCAGTACTTC. It yields the protein CAWSTDPTGAFDEQYF.

V and J are TRBV27 and TRBJ1-2; no firm D call. This CDR3 has 15 residues. Trimming left V 5 bases short and J 0 bases short, with 13 bases between. Germline V gene sequence: CDR1 MNHEY, CDR2 SMNVEV (reference sequence). CDR3: CASSPTWQANYGYTF. CDR3 coding DNA: TGTGCCAGCAGTCCCACATGGCAAGCTAACTATGGCTACACCTTC.

CDR3 bases: TGCAGCGCTGGCCCAACTAGGGACTCCTACAATGAGCAGTTCTTC. As protein: CSAGPTRDSYNEQFF. V usage is TRBV29-1 and J usage is TRBJ2-1, with D maybe TRBD2 (5 bases). This CDR3 is built from 15 residues. Germline loops: CDR1 SQVTM, CDR2 ANQGSEA. V lost 7 bases and J 0 bases, leaving 16 bases between the germline ends.

Here the CDR3 reads CASSLRTGGKENTEAFF. In DNA, the CDR3 is TGTGCCAGCAGCCTCCGGACAGGGGGTAAGGAGAACACTGAAGCTTTCTTT. The genes are TRBV4-2 and TRBJ1-1; 10 positions agree with TRBD1. The CDR3 length is 17 residues. Trimming took 4 bases from V and 1 from J; bases not matched to a gene: 9. Germline assignment: CDR1 LGHNA and CDR2 YNFKEQ.

This chain links TRBV4-1 with TRBJ1-2; perhaps TRBD1 as D (6 bases). This CDR3 spans 15 amino acids. Germline-derived CDR1 and CDR2 are MGHRA and YSYEKL. V was pared by 1 base and J by 5 bases, with 14 bases between. In DNA form, the CDR3 reads TGCGCCAGCAGCCAAGGTTGGGACAAAAGTTATGGCTACACCTTC. This encodes CASSQGWDKSYGYTF.

This chain links TRBV6-6 with TRBJ1-5; possibly TRBD1 for D (6 bases). V was trimmed by 7 bases and J by 2 bases, leaving 18 bases between them. The CDR3 runs 16 residues. Germline CDR1 MNHNY, CDR2 SVGAGI (reference sequence). The CDR3 spells CASTVAGAGRNQPQHF. The CDR3, as DNA: TGTGCCAGCACCGTGGCAGGGGCAGGGCGCAATCAGCCCCAGCATTTT.

The rearrangement joins TRBV10-2 to TRBJ1-2; 7 bases are shared with TRBD1. CDR3 size: 15 residues. J gave up 6 bases and V 1 base, and 8 bases lay outside the gene matches. Germline CDR1 WSHSY, CDR2 SAAADI. CDR3 in DNA: TGCGCCAGCAGTGAGTTCACGACAGGGACAGATGGCTACACCTTC. It specifies CASSEFTTGTDGYTF.

The CDR3 sequence: CASSQDELAGWNEQFF. In DNA form, the CDR3 reads TGTGCCAGCAGCCAAGATGAATTAGCGGGTTGGAATGAGCAGTTCTTC. The rearrangement joins TRBV14 to TRBJ2-1; 7 bases are shared with TRBD2. The CDR3 totals 16 residues. The germline V gene has CDR1 SGHDN and CDR2 FVKESK. V was clipped by 0 bases and J by 7 bases; unmatched bases: 9.

This chain links TRBV30 with TRBJ1-2, with a weak D call TRBD1 (6 bases). The CDR3 is made up of 14 amino acids. In germline, CDR1 is GTSNPN, CDR2 SVGIG (reference sequence). The V end lost 2 bases, the J end lost 2 bases, and 12 bases lay between the germline ends. CDR3 loop: CAWSLHQGNYGYTF. In nucleotides, the CDR3 is TGTGCCTGGAGTTTACACCAGGGGAACTATGGCTACACCTTC.

The chain combines TRBV28 with TRBJ1-3; D is perhaps TRBD1 (5 bases). This CDR3 is built from 17 residues. In germline, CDR1 is MDHEN, CDR2 SYDVKM. The V and J ends lost 4 bases and 4 bases respectively, with 20 bases between them. The CDR3 DNA reads as TGTGCCAGCAGTTCCCCTGACAGTCCCCCATCAGGAAACACCATATATTTT. It yields the protein CASSSPDSPPSGNTIYF.

This rearrangement joins TRBV5-6 to TRBJ1-2; TRBD1 agrees at 7 bases. Germline V lookup: CDR1 SGHDT, CDR2 YYEEEE. This CDR3 contains 12 residues. V lost 10 bases to trimming and J lost 8 bases; unmatched junction nucleotides: 11. In DNA form, the CDR3 reads TGTGCCTCCCGCCAGGGGGTGTTCGGCTACACCTTC. The encoded protein is CASRQGVFGYTF.

The rearrangement links TRBV12-3 or TRBV12-4 to TRBJ1-5; D is ambiguous. The germline V and J ends were trimmed by 4 bases and 7 bases, with 11 bases remaining between them. This CDR3 comprises 13 residues. This chain's CDR3 is CASSSRHVQPQHF. CDR3 bases: TGTGCCAGCAGTTCCAGACATGTGCAGCCCCAGCATTTT.

V is TRBV27 and J is TRBJ2-7; 9 bases match TRBD1. The CDR3 sequence is 14 residues long. The V segment lost 5 bases and the J segment 2 bases; nucleotides outside the gene matches: 4. Germline V gene data show CDR1 as MNHEY and CDR2 as SMNVEV (reference sequence). CDR3 protein: CASSRTGAPYEQYF. The CDR3 DNA is TGTGCCAGCAGTAGGACAGGGGCCCCCTACGAGCAGTACTTC.

The chain uses TRBV30 and TRBJ1-2; D is perhaps TRBD1 (6 bases). V was clipped by 0 bases and J by 8 bases, with 16 bases between them. This CDR3 region has 14 residues. CDR1 GTSNPN and CDR2 SVGIG come from the germline V gene (reference sequence). The CDR3 DNA follows: TGTGCCTGGAGTGTAAACCCCAGGGGAAGAGGCTACACCTTC. Residues: CAWSVNPRGRGYTF.

The chain recombines TRBV11-3 with TRBJ2-1, with 9 bases identical to TRBD1. J lost 6 bases, V lost 5 bases, and 14 bases had no gene match. Germline CDR1 SGHNT, CDR2 YENEEA. The CDR3 runs 17 residues. CDR3 region: CASSPHPWDRDGNEQFF. In nucleotides, the CDR3 is TGTGCCAGCAGCCCCCATCCGTGGGACAGGGATGGCAATGAGCAGTTCTTC. Drawing the rest from reference TRBV11-3 and TRBJ2-1, the complete variable domain is EAGVVQSPRYKIIEKKQPVAFWCNPISGHNTLYWYLQNLGQGPELLIRYENEEAVDDSQLPKDRFSAERLKGVDSTLKIQPAELGDSAVYLCASSPHPWDRDGNEQFFGPGTRLTVL.

The chain employs TRBV7-8 and TRBJ2-7, with D uncertain. Trimming took 5 bases from V and 0 from J, leaving 5 bases between them. The CDR3 is 12 residues long. Germline V gene data show CDR1 as SGHVS and CDR2 as FQNEAQ. The CDR3 loop is CASSLSSYEQYF. The DNA of the CDR3 is TGTGCCAGCAGCCTGAGCTCCTACGAGCAGTACTTC. Complete variable domain (other parts from reference TRBV7-8 and TRBJ2-7): GAGVSQSPRYKVAKRGQDVALRCDPISGHVSLFWYQQALGQGPEFLTYFQNEAQLDKSGLPSDRFFAERPEGSVSTLKIQRTQQEDSAVYLCASSLSSYEQYFGPGTRLTVT.

This chain uses TRBV12-3 or TRBV12-4 with TRBJ2-7; D possibly corresponds to TRBD2 (5 bases). This CDR3 has 13 residues. V was trimmed by 6 bases and J by 3 bases, leaving 12 bases between them. The CDR3 is CASSLGGLYEQYF. The CDR3 DNA is TGTGCCAGCAGCCTCGGAGGCCTCTACGAGCAGTACTTC.

V is TRBV14 and J is TRBJ1-1; 11 nucleotides line up with TRBD1. This CDR3 contains 13 residues. CDR1 and CDR2 (germline): SGHDN, FVKESK. V lost 4 bases, J lost 10 bases, and 5 bases stayed unmatched. The CDR3 sequence: CASSPRTGGVAFF. The CDR3 nucleotides are TGTGCCAGCAGCCCTCGGACAGGGGGCGTAGCTTTCTTT.

This chain connects TRBV28 to TRBJ2-5, with 7 bases aligning to TRBD2. The J segment lost 5 bases and the V segment lost 4 bases, leaving 7 bases of the junction unmatched. The CDR3 runs to 14 residues. Germline V gene lookup returns CDR1 MDHEN and CDR2 SYDVKM. The CDR3 here is CASSSPDGGETQYF. CDR3 bases: TGTGCCAGCAGTTCCCCTGACGGGGGGGAGACCCAGTACTTC.

This clone was detected a few times. The chain combines TRBV19 with TRBJ2-2; unclear D gene. Trimming stripped 5 bases from V and 4 bases from J, with 14 bases between. Germline-derived CDR1 and CDR2 are LNHDA and SQIVND (reference sequence). The CDR3 sequence is 15 residues long. The CDR3, as DNA: TGTGCCAGTAGTTCCCCATATAGAGGCACCGGGGAGCTGTTTTTT. Protein product: CASSSPYRGTGELFF.

This chain joins TRBV9 and TRBJ2-3, with D perhaps TRBD1 (6 bases). Looked up from germline, CDR1 is SGDLS and CDR2 is YYNGEE. V gave up 2 bases and J gave up 6 bases, with 13 bases separating them. This CDR3 comprises 14 residues. CDR3 coding DNA: TGTGCCAGCAGCGTCAGGGGCGCAATGGATACGCAGTATTTT. Its protein is CASSVRGAMDTQYF.

The rearrangement joins TRBV7-3 to TRBJ2-3; D is possibly TRBD1 (5 bases). The CDR3 is made up of 16 amino acids. Trimming pared 6 bases from V and 4 bases from J, leaving 20 bases between. The germline V gene encodes CDR1 SGHTA and CDR2 FQGTGA. Written as DNA, the CDR3 is TGTGCCAGCAGACGACCGAGCAGGGTCGGCGCAGATACGCAGTATTTT. Amino acids: CASRRPSRVGADTQYF.